The clone carrying this T cell receptor (beta chain) has just a few counts. This record comes from a study of blood T cell repertoires in COVID-19. The data were produced by immunoSEQ multiplex PCR, yet TCRdb's version contains in-frame clones alone and is incomplete. The top ten hold approximately 6.6% of the sample, which has just over 150,000 clones, 85% to 90% seen once. From germline, CDR1 is LNHDA and CDR2 SQIVND (reference sequence). This CDR3 region has 12 residues. Trimming cost V 5 bases and J 7 bases, with 9 bases left between them. This TCR came from a woman aged 45-65 years who had recovered from COVID-19. The chain links TRBV19 to TRBJ1-5; D call uncertain. The sequenced sample consisted of PBMCs or T cells enriched from blood (not recorded which). DNA for the CDR3: TGTGCCAGTAGTGAGGGCAGCCAGCCCCAGCATTTT. It encodes CASSEGSQPQHF.